Listed below are T cell receptor beta chains from one sample, sequenced in a study of regulatory T cells in long-lasting Graves disease. TCRdb processed the multiplex PCR reads anew with MiXCR; each CDR3 protein has one entry. The table has roughly 320,000 distinct CDR3 sequences, approximately 15% seen once; the top ten hold about 27%. The same data also went into a second study, on T cells in Graves' hyperthyroidism and ophthalmopathy.

Here the sequenced sample was peripheral blood mononuclear cells (PBMCs), taken at new diagnosis, from a patient treated with antithyroid drugs. The receptors stem from a man aged 35-49 years with Graves disease. CDR3s include the opening cysteine and the closing phenylalanine or tryptophan. A D gene is named only where the DNA matches it firmly. Size values are once, few and many counts, or a class for expanded clones, and some rows have none.

>TRBV9|TRBJ2-5|few|TRBD2|17
TGTGCCAGCAGCCCCGGGACTAGCGGGGGGGCGGGGGAGACCCAGTACTTC
CASSPGTSGGAGETQYF
>TRBV2|TRBJ2-3|many|.|14
TGTGCCAGCAGTCTCCTCCGGGTTCCAGATACGCAGTATTTT
CASSLLRVPDTQYF
>TRBV4-1|TRBJ2-5|many|.|13
TGCGCCAGCAGCCGACAGGAGGGAGAGACCCAGTACTTC
CASSRQEGETQYF
>TRBV11-3|TRBJ2-5|many|.|14
TGTGCCAGCAGCGTCTTCCAGGGTTTCGAGACCCAGTACTTC
CASSVFQGFETQYF
>TRBV20-1|TRBJ2-3|.|TRBD2|15
TGCAGTGTCCCGGGACTAGCGGGGAACACAGATACGCAGTATTTT
CSVPGLAGNTDTQYF
>TRBV24-1|TRBJ1-1|many|.|14
TGTGCCACGAACACTCAGGGTACGAACACTGAAGCTTTCTTT
CATNTQGTNTEAFF
>TRBV12-3/TRBV12-4|TRBJ2-7|few|.|17
TGTGCCAGCAGTTTAAATTCTAGGACGGGGTACTCCTACGAGCAGTACTTC
CASSLNSRTGYSYEQYF
>TRBV6-2/TRBV6-3|TRBJ2-2|.|.|13
TGTGCCAGCAGTCCGACAGCTACCGGGGAGCTGTTTTTT
CASSPTATGELFF
>TRBV6-5|TRBJ2-3|many|.|14
TGTGCCAGCAGTTACTGGGCTGAGGCGGATACGCAGTATTTT
CASSYWAEADTQYF
>TRBV3-1|TRBJ1-6|many|.|15
TGTGCCAGCAGCGTCCGAGGGGGGCGGGGTTCACCCCTCCACTTT
CASSVRGGRGSPLHF
>TRBV4-1|TRBJ1-4|many|.|18
TGCGCCAGCAGCCAAGGAAAGCTAAGAGCAGCGGCTAATGAAAAACTGTTTTTT
CASSQGKLRAAANEKLFF
>TRBV3-1|TRBJ2-7|once|TRBD2|13
TGTGCCAGCAGTGAAGCAGCGGGAGGGAAGCAGTACTTC
CASSEAAGGKQYF
>TRBV5-1|TRBJ2-3|many|TRBD2|15
TGTGCCAGCAGCCTATTAGCGGGGAGCACAGATACGCAGTATTTT
CASSLLAGSTDTQYF
>TRBV5-1|TRBJ2-7|many|TRBD1|14
TGCGCCAGCAGCTTGTGGGACAGCTCCTACGAGCAGTACTTC
CASSLWDSSYEQYF
>TRBV7-6|TRBJ2-2|few|.|15
TGTGCCAGCACCAAACCCGGGGCGAACACCGGGGAGCTGTTTTTT
CASTKPGANTGELFF
>TRBV7-3|TRBJ1-6|many|.|13
TGTGCCAGCAGCCTCACTTTGAATTCACCCCTCCACTTT
CASSLTLNSPLHF
>TRBV28|TRBJ2-2|many|TRBD1|17
TGTGCCAGCAGCCTTCCTGGGACAGGGGGAGACACCGGGGAGCTGTTTTTT
CASSLPGTGGDTGELFF
>TRBV27|TRBJ2-5|many|.|15
TGTGCCAGCAGTCCACAGACGACCGCGGGTGGGACCCAGTACTTC
CASSPQTTAGGTQYF
>TRBV4-3|TRBJ2-2|.|.|14
TGCGCCAGCAGACTCCGTACAGGGTTCGGGGAGCTGTTTTTT
CASRLRTGFGELFF
>TRBV9|TRBJ1-1|many|.|18
TGTGCCAGCAGCGTAGCAGGAGAGGGGTGGTGGATGAACACTGAAGCTTTCTTT
CASSVAGEGWWMNTEAFF
>TRBV20-1|TRBJ2-4|few|TRBD1|15
TGCAGTGCTAGAGAACTACCGGGACAGGGAAACATTCAGTACTTC
CSARELPGQGNIQYF
>TRBV5-1|TRBJ2-7|many|TRBD1|14
TGCGCCAGCAGCTCGTCGGGACAGGGGTACGAGCAGTACTTC
CASSSSGQGYEQYF
>TRBV4-3|TRBJ2-6|many|.|16
TGCGCCAGCAGCCAAGGTCCGCAGGGTGAGGCCAACGTCCTGACTTTC
CASSQGPQGEANVLTF
>TRBV9|TRBJ2-3|.|.|13
TGTGCCAGCAGCGTGGAGTGGGGGGATACGCAGTATTTT
CASSVEWGDTQYF
>TRBV28|TRBJ2-3|many|.|11
TGTGCCAGCAGAATGACAGATACGCAGTATTTT
CASRMTDTQYF
>TRBV5-1|TRBJ2-6|few|TRBD1|16
TGCGCCAGCAGCTTGGCGACAGGGCCTGGGGCCAACGTCCTGACTTTC
CASSLATGPGANVLTF
>TRBV3-1|TRBJ2-2|few|TRBD2|16
TGTGCCAGCAGCCTTCGGACTAGCGGGGGGGCCGGGGAGCTGTTTTTT
CASSLRTSGGAGELFF
>TRBV2|TRBJ1-2|many|.|16
TGTGCCAGCCCCCTTTCCCCTGGTTCAACTTCTCATGGCTACACCTTC
CASPLSPGSTSHGYTF
>TRBV15|TRBJ2-5|many|.|14
TGTGCCACCAGCAGAGGAGGGTACCAAGAGACCCAGTACTTC
CATSRGGYQETQYF
>TRBV19|TRBJ1-5|.|.|16
TGTGCCAGTAGTATGGGAAGAGGGCCCCACAATCAGCCCCAGCATTTT
CASSMGRGPHNQPQHF
>TRBV6-1|TRBJ2-2|many|.|14
TGTGCCAGCAATCTGAGGGTGCCCACCGGGGAGCTGTTTTTT
CASNLRVPTGELFF
>TRBV28|TRBJ2-7|many|.|13
TGTGCCAGCATCGACAGCTCTACCTACGAGCAGTACTTC
CASIDSSTYEQYF
>TRBV7-9|TRBJ1-1|few|.|14
TGTGCCGCAGGACTGGGAGGGGCGGTCACTGAAGCTTTCTTT
CAAGLGGAVTEAFF
>TRBV3-1|TRBJ2-2|.|TRBD1|16
TGTGCCAGCAGCCAATTGAGCAGGGGGCCCATGGGGATGCTGTTTTTT
CASSQLSRGPMGMLFF
>TRBV12-5|TRBJ1-1|many|.|16
TGTGCTAGTGGTTTGGTCGCGAGGTTGGAGGACACTGAAGCTTTCTTT
CASGLVARLEDTEAFF
>TRBV28|TRBJ2-7|many|.|15
TGTGCCAGCGGACCTGGCGGGACCCTCTCCTACGAGCAGTACTTC
CASGPGGTLSYEQYF
>TRBV12-3/TRBV12-4|TRBJ1-5|many|TRBD1|17
TGTGCCAGCAGTTTAACCTGGGGACAGGGGGCGCTGCAGCCCCAGCATTTT
CASSLTWGQGALQPQHF
>TRBV11-3|TRBJ2-3|many|.|14
TGTGCCAGCAGCTTAGATGGGAACACAGATACGCAGTATTTT
CASSLDGNTDTQYF